A single T cell receptor beta chain is shown here with its context. The data belong to a study of shared clonotypes between healthy human individuals. Trimming shortened V by 3 bases and J by 3 bases, and 17 bases separated the two germline ends. CDR1 GTSNPN and CDR2 SVGIG come from the germline V gene (reference sequence). The CDR3 sequence is 15 residues long. Measured with immunoSEQ multiplex PCR; TCRdb has only the in-frame clones, and not every one. The table includes about 2.2 million clones, approximately 94% detected once. Naive CD8 cells lacked CD45RO, underwent positive selection for CCR7 and left out terminally differentiated effector memory CD45RA+ cells.

The J gene is TRBJ1-2, the V gene TRBV30, with D perhaps matching TRBD1 (6 bases). The sample taken for sequencing was naive CD8+ T cells from PBMCs. This TCR came from a man younger than 30 in good health. Some clones in this sample may be carry-over from other donors' samples. The CDR3 is CAWSPLAGAYYGYTF. The CDR3 DNA reads TGTGCCTGGAGCCCGTTGGCAGGGGCCTACTATGGCTACACCTTC.